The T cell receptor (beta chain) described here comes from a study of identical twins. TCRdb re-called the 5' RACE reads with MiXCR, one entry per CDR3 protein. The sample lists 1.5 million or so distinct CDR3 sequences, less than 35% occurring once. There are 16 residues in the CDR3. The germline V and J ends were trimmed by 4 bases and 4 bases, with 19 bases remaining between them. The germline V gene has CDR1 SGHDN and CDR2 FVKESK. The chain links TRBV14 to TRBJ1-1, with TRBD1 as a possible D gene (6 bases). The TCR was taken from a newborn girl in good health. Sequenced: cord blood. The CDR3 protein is CASSRWKKGGSTEAFF. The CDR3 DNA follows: TGTGCCAGCAGCCGCTGGAAAAAAGGGGGTTCCACTGAAGCTTTCTTT. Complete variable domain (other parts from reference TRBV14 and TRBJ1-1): EAGVTQFPSHSVIEKGQTVTLRCDPISGHDNLYWYRRVMGKEIKFLLHFVKESKQDESGMPNNRFLAERTGGTYSTLKVQPAELEDSGVYFCASSRWKKGGSTEAFFGQGTRLTVV.